Listed here are 5 T cell receptor beta chains from one sample, sequenced in a study of shared clonotypes between healthy human individuals. Only in-frame clones appear in the TCRdb table, and some are missing; sequencing was by immunoSEQ multiplex PCR. The repertoire holds about 1.1 million clones, with about 80% as singletons. Source material: memory CD4+ T cells from PBMCs. Subset denoted: CD45RA-negative fraction. Receptor source: a man between 18 and 29 years old in good health. Some clones in this sample may be carry-over from other donors' samples.

Many counts were recorded for this clone. This rearrangement joins TRBV18 to TRBJ1-4; 9 bases agree with TRBD1. The CDR3 covers 16 residues. The germline gives CDR1 KGHSH, CDR2 LQKENI. J was trimmed by 8 bases and V by 3 bases; bases with no gene match: 10. The CDR3 spells CASSPTGTGFGEKLFF. The CDR3 DNA is TGTGCCAGCTCACCGACTGGGACAGGGTTCGGCGAAAAACTGTTTTTT.

This clone came up many times. The V and J genes are TRBV7-6 and TRBJ2-1; possibly TRBD2 for D (6 bases). Germline V gene sequence: CDR1 SGHVS, CDR2 FNYEAQ. Trimming pared 5 bases from V and 8 bases from J, leaving 16 bases between. The CDR3 has 14 residues. The CDR3 region has the DNA TGTGCCAGCAGCGTGACTAGGGGCTCTGATGAGCAGTTCTTC. Amino acid sequence: CASSVTRGSDEQFF.

This chain connects TRBV4-1 to TRBJ2-1; 12 positions agree with TRBD1. Germline trimming cut 4 bases from V and 0 bases from J; bases unmatched to any gene: 1. Germline CDR1 MGHRA, CDR2 YSYEKL. This CDR3 region has 16 residues. The chain's CDR3 is CASSRGQGASYNEQFF. In DNA form, the CDR3 reads TGCGCCAGCAGCCGGGGACAGGGGGCCTCCTACAATGAGCAGTTCTTC.

This chain connects TRBV2 to TRBJ2-1; 9 bases match TRBD1. Germline V lookup: CDR1 SNHLY, CDR2 FYNNEI. The junction had 8 bases not matched to a gene; V was cut back by 4 bases and J by 1 base. The CDR3 is 17 residues long. The CDR3 coding sequence is TGTGCCAGCAGTGGAGCCACCGGGACAGGGTCCTACAATGAGCAGTTCTTC. Translated: CASSGATGTGSYNEQFF.

This clone was seen a handful of times. The chain recombines TRBV5-6 with TRBJ2-1; maybe TRBD2 (5 bases). Looked up from germline, CDR1 is SGHDT and CDR2 is YYEEEE. There are 11 residues in the CDR3. V lost 4 bases and J lost 10, with 9 bases in between. CDR3 in amino acids: CASSQLVEQFF. The CDR3 bases are TGTGCCAGCAGCCAACTAGTAGAGCAGTTCTTC. Filled out from reference TRBV5-6 and TRBJ2-1, the complete variable domain reads DAGVTQSPTHLIKTRGQQVTLRCSPKSGHDTVSWYQQALGQGPQFIFQYYEEEERQRGNFPDRFSGHQFPNYSSELNVNALLLGDSALYLCASSQLVEQFFGPGTRLTVL.